What follows are 32 T cell receptor beta chains derived from one specimen sequenced in a study of blood T cell repertoires in COVID-19. This table comes from immunoSEQ multiplex PCR, and its TCRdb copy is limited to in-frame clones, with some not included. Counted here are 200,000 to 250,000 clones, about 85% occurring once; the ten biggest clones make up under 6.5%. The sequenced material came from PBMCs or T cells enriched from blood (not recorded which). The source of these receptors is a woman aged 25-40 years with acute COVID-19.

The chain employs TRBV30 and TRBJ1-1; TRBD1 matches 7 bases. This CDR3 comprises 15 residues. Losses at the gene ends were 8 bases for V and 2 bases for J; bases not matched to a gene: 14. Germline lookup yields CDR1 GTSNPN and CDR2 SVGIG (reference sequence). The CDR3, as DNA: TGTGCCGAGTCAGATCCGGGACAGTACAACACTGAAGCTTTCTTT. Its translation: CAESDPGQYNTEAFF.

The chain carries TRBV28 and TRBJ2-7; D might be TRBD1 (6 bases). Trimming removed 4 bases from V and 0 bases from J, with 13 bases in between. CDR3 length: 15 amino acids. Looked up from germline, CDR1 is MDHEN and CDR2 is SYDVKM. In DNA, the CDR3 is TGTGCCAGCAGTTCACCGATGACAGGCTCCTACGAGCAGTACTTC. Protein product: CASSSPMTGSYEQYF.

This chain joins TRBV28 and TRBJ1-4; possibly TRBD1 for D (6 bases). Trimming removed 4 bases at V and 7 bases at J, with 16 bases between. The CDR3 extends over 15 amino acids. Germline loops: CDR1 MDHEN, CDR2 SYDVKM. CDR3 bases: TGTGCCAGCAGTTACCAGGGGATAGGCTTTGAAAAACTGTTTTTT. This translates into CASSYQGIGFEKLFF.

The rearrangement uses TRBV7-9 and TRBJ1-4; 7 nucleotides line up with TRBD1. From germline, CDR1 is SEHNR and CDR2 FQNEAQ (reference sequence). The V and J ends lost 5 bases and 3 bases, in that order; junction bases with no gene match: 3. The CDR3 has 14 amino acids. The CDR3 loop is CASSQGQSNEKLFF. CDR3 in DNA: TGTGCCAGCAGCCAGGGACAGTCTAATGAAAAACTGTTTTTT.

The chain uses TRBV27 and TRBJ2-2; no clear D. The germline V and J ends were trimmed by 1 base and 3 bases, with 3 bases remaining between them. The CDR3 extends over 13 amino acids. Germline-derived CDR1 and CDR2 are MNHEY and SMNVEV (reference sequence). For the CDR3, the DNA is TGTGCCAGCAGTTTATACTACACCGGGGAGCTGTTTTTT. Its translation: CASSLYYTGELFF.

The gene calls are TRBV2 and TRBJ2-3; TRBD1 agrees at 7 bases. The CDR3 runs 15 residues. Germline CDR1 reads SNHLY; CDR2 reads FYNNEI. Germline trimming cut 4 bases from V and 1 base from J; bases unmatched to any gene: 5. The DNA of the CDR3 is TGTGCCAGCAGTGTCAGGGGGTGGGGCACAGATACGCAGTATTTT. This encodes CASSVRGWGTDTQYF.

The chain has TRBV24-1 and TRBJ1-2, with 8 bases lining up with TRBD1. This CDR3 is 16 amino acids long. CDR1 is KGHDR and CDR2 is SFDVKD in the germline V gene. V lost 4 bases to trimming and J lost 6 bases; unmatched junction nucleotides: 12. DNA of the CDR3: TGTGCCACCAGTGAAACAAATAGACAGGGGAGCGATGGCTACACCTTC. It encodes CATSETNRQGSDGYTF.

The rearrangement links TRBV28 to TRBJ2-7; 7 bases are a match to TRBD1. V trimming: 4 bases; J trimming: 0 bases; junction bases outside the gene matches: 3. The germline gives CDR1 MDHEN, CDR2 SYDVKM. CDR3 length: 14 amino acids. As DNA, the CDR3 is TGTGCCAGCAGTTCGGGACAGAGCTCCTACGAGCAGTACTTC. Translation gives CASSSGQSSYEQYF.

This clone was seen a few times. The chain couples TRBV19 to TRBJ1-1; 8 bases are a match to TRBD1. The CDR3 runs to 15 residues. Unmatched junction bases numbered 5, after V lost 4 bases and J lost 1 base. Germline values: CDR1 LNHDA, CDR2 SQIVND (reference sequence). CDR3 sequence reads: CASSRPDRGNTEAFF. The CDR3 DNA sequence: TGTGCCAGTAGTAGGCCCGACAGGGGGAACACTGAAGCTTTCTTT.

The rearrangement joins TRBV10-3 to TRBJ2-3; maybe TRBD2 (5 bases). The V gene lost 0 bases and the J gene lost 4 bases, with 14 bases spanning the gap. Germline V gives CDR1 ENHRY, CDR2 SYGVKD. The CDR3 has 16 amino acids. CDR3 coding DNA: TGTGCCATCAGTGAGTCGGTTCCGGGAAGGGCAGATACGCAGTATTTT. This codes for CAISESVPGRADTQYF.

The chain is built from TRBV9 and TRBJ2-7; no definite D call. Trimming removed 1 base at V and 1 base at J, with 9 bases between. Germline loops: CDR1 SGDLS, CDR2 YYNGEE. CDR3 length: 14 residues. The DNA of the CDR3 is TGTGCCAGCAGCGTAAGTGGGCCATCCTACGAGCAGTACTTC. This encodes CASSVSGPSYEQYF.

This clone was seen a few times. V usage is TRBV3-1 (or the pseudogene TRBV3-2) and J usage is TRBJ1-1; no reliable D call. Germline V CDR1 and CDR2: LGHDT, YNNKEL (reference sequence). V was pared by 3 bases and J by 3 bases, with 8 bases between. This CDR3 contains 13 residues. CDR3 residues: CASSHLADTEAFF. CDR3 bases: TGTGCCAGCAGCCACCTCGCGGACACTGAAGCTTTCTTT.

J is TRBJ2-3 and V is TRBV29-1; D call uncertain. The CDR3 runs 13 residues. Germline V gene sequence: CDR1 SQVTM, CDR2 ANQGSEA. Between the trimmed V and J ends, which lost 5 bases and 0 bases, there was a span of 9 bases. The CDR3 loop reads CSVLSPSTDTQYF. The CDR3 DNA reads as TGCAGCGTTCTTAGTCCTAGCACAGATACGCAGTATTTT.

In its sample, this clone was seen once. V is TRBV24-1 and J is TRBJ1-1, with D possibly TRBD1 on 5 matching bases. There are 16 residues in the CDR3. Germline V lookup: CDR1 KGHDR, CDR2 SFDVKD. V was clipped by 3 bases and J by 0 bases, with 13 bases between them. The CDR3 reads CATSDPRQCMNTEAFF. CDR3 nucleotide sequence: TGTGCCACCAGTGATCCAAGACAGTGCATGAACACTGAAGCTTTCTTT.

This chain links TRBV5-4 with TRBJ2-1, with D possibly TRBD2 on 6 matching bases. Per germline, CDR1 SGHNT and CDR2 YYREEE (reference sequence). The CDR3 contains 13 residues. Trimming removed 7 bases from V and 2 bases from J, with 10 bases in between. The CDR3 sequence: CASAQRAYNEQFF. CDR3 DNA sequence: TGTGCCAGCGCCCAGCGGGCCTACAATGAGCAGTTCTTC.

V and J are TRBV15 and TRBJ2-5, with 12 positions matching TRBD2. Germline loops: CDR1 LNHNV, CDR2 YYDKDF (reference sequence). J lost 5 bases, V lost 0 bases, and 7 bases had no gene match. The CDR3 runs 17 residues. The CDR3 protein is CATSRDRTSGNRETQYF. The CDR3 DNA reads TGTGCCACCAGCAGAGACAGGACTAGCGGGAATCGCGAGACCCAGTACTTC.

The rearrangement joins TRBV14 to TRBJ1-1; D perhaps matches TRBD1 (6 bases). Looked up from germline, CDR1 is SGHDN and CDR2 is FVKESK. The V and J ends lost 5 bases and 4 bases respectively, with 17 bases between them. CDR3 length: 15 amino acids. In DNA, the CDR3 is TGTGCCAGCAGCTTAGCCTGGGGGCGAGGCACTGAAGCTTTCTTT. This translates into CASSLAWGRGTEAFF.

The J gene is TRBJ2-2, the V gene TRBV9; 7 nucleotides agree with TRBD2. Germline V lookup: CDR1 SGDLS, CDR2 YYNGEE. V lost 3 bases to trimming and J lost 5 bases; unmatched junction nucleotides: 10. The CDR3 runs 16 residues. The CDR3 reads CASSARLAGGTGELFF. The CDR3 DNA sequence: TGTGCCAGCAGCGCCCGGCTAGCCGGGGGGACCGGGGAGCTGTTTTTT. Variable domain in full (rest from reference TRBV9 and TRBJ2-2): DSGVTQTPKHLITATGQRVTLRCSPRSGDLSVYWYQQSLDQGLQFLIQYYNGEERAKGNILERFSAQQFPDLHSELNLSSLELGDSALYFCASSARLAGGTGELFFGEGSRLTVL.

The chain uses TRBV7-9 and TRBJ1-1, with D possibly being TRBD1 (5 bases). The CDR3 is made up of 15 amino acids. The ends were cut back, 6 bases at V and 5 bases at J, with 19 bases in the middle. The germline V gene encodes CDR1 SEHNR and CDR2 FQNEAQ (reference sequence). DNA for the CDR3: TGTGCCAGCAGTCTAAATGGTCACCCAGGGACTGAAGCTTTCTTT. Its translation is CASSLNGHPGTEAFF.

The rearrangement uses TRBV27 and TRBJ1-2, with a possible D match to TRBD1 (6 bases). The germline V gene has CDR1 MNHEY and CDR2 SMNVEV (reference sequence). The CDR3 is 14 residues long. V lost 5 bases to trimming and J lost 9 bases, with 19 bases between them. The CDR3 here is CASSPLNRDGSYTF. Written as DNA, the CDR3 is TGTGCCAGCAGTCCTTTAAACAGGGATGGGAGCTACACCTTC.

This chain links TRBV15 with TRBJ2-7; tentative D call: TRBD1 (6 bases). The CDR3 is 12 residues long. The V gene's germline CDR1 is LNHNV and CDR2 YYDKDF (reference sequence). Between the trimmed V and J ends, which lost 0 bases and 6 bases, there was a span of 6 bases. CDR3 amino acids: CATSRDRGEQYF. The CDR3 nucleotides are TGTGCCACCAGCAGAGACAGGGGCGAGCAGTACTTC.

The rearrangement joins TRBV9 to TRBJ2-5; a possible D gene is TRBD2 (6 bases). This CDR3 region has 15 residues. Between the trimmed V and J ends, which lost 1 base and 5 bases, there was a span of 15 bases. CDR1 is SGDLS and CDR2 is YYNGEE in the germline V gene. For the CDR3, the DNA is TGTGCCAGCAGCGTATTGGCGGGATCCTCGGAGACCCAGTACTTC. Translated, it gives CASSVLAGSSETQYF.

The chain recombines TRBV9 with TRBJ1-4; tentative D call: TRBD1 (5 bases). Trimming shortened V by 1 base and J by 7 bases, and 11 bases separated the two germline ends. The length of the CDR3 is 14 residues. CDR1 is SGDLS and CDR2 is YYNGEE in the germline V gene. DNA of the CDR3: TGTGCCAGCAGCGTATCGGGTGGGGCTGAAAAACTGTTTTTT. Its protein is CASSVSGGAEKLFF. Full variable domain (rest looked up from reference TRBV9 and TRBJ1-4): DSGVTQTPKHLITATGQRVTLRCSPRSGDLSVYWYQQSLDQGLQFLIQYYNGEERAKGNILERFSAQQFPDLHSELNLSSLELGDSALYFCASSVSGGAEKLFFGSGTQLSVL.

The V gene is TRBV2, the J gene TRBJ1-2, with no clear D. Germline CDR1 reads SNHLY; CDR2 reads FYNNEI. Trimming shortened V by 6 bases and J by 5 bases, and 13 bases separated the two germline ends. The CDR3 sequence is 13 residues long. CDR3 residues: CASRASETYGYTF. The CDR3 DNA reads TGTGCCAGCAGAGCTTCCGAGACATATGGCTACACCTTC.

V usage is TRBV28 and J usage is TRBJ2-7; D is perhaps TRBD1 (6 bases). Germline assignment: CDR1 MDHEN and CDR2 SYDVKM. CDR3 size: 14 residues. Trimming removed 6 bases at V and 6 bases at J, with 18 bases between. The CDR3 loop is CASSRWTEESEQYF. In DNA, the CDR3 is TGTGCCAGCAGCCGATGGACAGAAGAGTCCGAGCAGTACTTC.

V and J are TRBV5-6 and TRBJ2-2, with D possibly matching TRBD1 (6 bases). This CDR3 has 19 residues. From germline, CDR1 is SGHDT and CDR2 YYEEEE. V dropped 3 bases and J dropped 3 bases, with 24 bases sitting between them. CDR3 nucleotide sequence: TGTGCCAGCAGCTACCCCACAGGGAGCGGTCCTGAGTACACCGGGGAGCTGTTTTTT. It codes for CASSYPTGSGPEYTGELFF.

The chain has TRBV20-1 and TRBJ2-7; D possibly corresponds to TRBD2 (5 bases). Germline assignment: CDR1 DFQATT and CDR2 SNEGSKA (reference sequence). This CDR3 spans 12 amino acids. The ends were cut back, 3 bases at V and 2 bases at J, with 8 bases in the middle. CDR3 region: CSASPGTYEQYF. In DNA, the CDR3 is TGCAGTGCTAGTCCCGGGACCTACGAGCAGTACTTC.

In this sample, this clone turned up once. The rearrangement uses TRBV10-2 and TRBJ2-7; 7 positions match TRBD1. This CDR3 is 14 amino acids long. Per the germline V gene, CDR1 is WSHSY and CDR2 is SAAADI. Trimming cost V 6 bases and J 2 bases; bases outside gene matches: 7. The CDR3 region has the DNA TGCGCCAGCAGAGCCGGGACAGCGACCTACGAGCAGTACTTC. Its translation is CASRAGTATYEQYF.

The chain links TRBV5-4 to TRBJ2-7, with 7 bases identical to TRBD1. After removal of 4 bases from V and 6 bases from J, the junction contained 7 bases not matched to a gene. CDR3 length equals 13 residues. CDR1 is SGHNT and CDR2 is YYREEE in the germline V gene (reference sequence). CDR3 DNA: TGTGCCAGCAGCCTGGAGACAGGGCGCGAGCAGTACTTC. Its protein is CASSLETGREQYF. Variable domain in full (rest from reference TRBV5-4 and TRBJ2-7): ETGVTQSPTHLIKTRGQQVTLRCSSQSGHNTVSWYQQALGQGPQFIFQYYREEENGRGNFPPRFSGLQFPNYSSELNVNALELDDSALYLCASSLETGREQYFGPGTRLTVT.

This chain uses TRBV29-1 with TRBJ1-2; D remains ambiguous. This CDR3 is 14 amino acids long. V lost 6 bases, J lost 5 bases, and 19 bases lay in between. Looked up from germline, CDR1 is SQVTM and CDR2 is ANQGSEA. The CDR3 here is CSVQGHISGYGYTF. Here the CDR3 DNA reads TGCAGCGTCCAAGGCCACATAAGCGGATATGGCTACACCTTC.

V and J are TRBV19 and TRBJ1-5; D unresolved. This CDR3 has 18 residues. Germline CDR1 and CDR2: LNHDA and SQIVND (reference sequence). Trimming took off 3 bases at V and 0 bases at J, with 18 bases between the two ends. DNA for the CDR3: TGTGCCAGTAGTATGGTTCTGGCAGGATTACATAGCAATCAGCCCCAGCATTTT. It encodes CASSMVLAGLHSNQPQHF.

The V call is TRBV19, the J call TRBJ1-5; D possibly corresponds to TRBD1 (6 bases). This CDR3 comprises 13 residues. Germline CDR1 and CDR2: LNHDA and SQIVND (reference sequence). With 3 bases removed from V and 9 bases from J, the gap between germline ends came to 12 bases. CDR3 coding DNA: TGTGCCAGTAGTATGGGGGCCTTGGGGCCCCAGCATTTT. Translating gives CASSMGALGPQHF. Complete variable domain (other parts from reference TRBV19 and TRBJ1-5): DGGITQSPKYLFRKEGQNVTLSCEQNLNHDAMYWYRQDPGQGLRLIYYSQIVNDFQKGDIAEGYSVSREKKESFPLTVTSAQKNPTAFYLCASSMGALGPQHFGDGTRLSIL.